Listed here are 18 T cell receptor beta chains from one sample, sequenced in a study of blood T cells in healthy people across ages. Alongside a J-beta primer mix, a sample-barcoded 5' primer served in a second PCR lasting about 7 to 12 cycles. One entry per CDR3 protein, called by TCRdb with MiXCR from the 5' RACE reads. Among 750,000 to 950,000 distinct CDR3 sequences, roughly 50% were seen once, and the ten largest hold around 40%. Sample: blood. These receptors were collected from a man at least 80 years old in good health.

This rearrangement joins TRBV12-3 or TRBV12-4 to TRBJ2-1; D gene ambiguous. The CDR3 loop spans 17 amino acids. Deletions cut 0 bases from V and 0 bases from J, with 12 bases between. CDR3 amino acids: CASSLARGGYSYNEQFF. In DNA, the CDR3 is TGTGCCAGCAGTTTAGCACGTGGCGGATACTCCTACAATGAGCAGTTCTTC.

CDR3 in amino acids: CASSERLAAFYEQYF. DNA for the CDR3: TGTGCCAGCAGTGAACGACTAGCGGCTTTCTACGAGCAGTACTTC. This chain uses TRBV2 with TRBJ2-7, with 9 positions matching TRBD2. This CDR3 has 15 amino acids. Trimming removed 2 bases from V and 3 bases from J; junction bases left unmatched: 5. The germline V gene encodes CDR1 SNHLY and CDR2 FYNNEI.

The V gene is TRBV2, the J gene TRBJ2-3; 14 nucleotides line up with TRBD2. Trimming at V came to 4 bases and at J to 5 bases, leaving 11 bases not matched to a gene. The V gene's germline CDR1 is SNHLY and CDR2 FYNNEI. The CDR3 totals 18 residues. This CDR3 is CASSGALLTSGGEDTQYF. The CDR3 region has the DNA TGTGCCAGCAGTGGAGCGCTTCTGACTAGCGGGGGGGAAGATACGCAGTATTTT.

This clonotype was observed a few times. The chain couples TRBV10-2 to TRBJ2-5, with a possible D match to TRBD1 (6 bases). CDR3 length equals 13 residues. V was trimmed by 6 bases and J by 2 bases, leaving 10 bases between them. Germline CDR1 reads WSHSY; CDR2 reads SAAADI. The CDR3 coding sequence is TGCGCCAGCAGCATGACAGGACAAGAGACCCAGTACTTC. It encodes CASSMTGQETQYF.

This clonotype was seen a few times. CDR3 residues: CASSQLATHTDTQYF. The CDR3 DNA follows: TGTGCCAGCAGCCAACTAGCGACCCACACAGATACGCAGTATTTT. The rearrangement uses TRBV7-2 and TRBJ2-3; 7 nucleotides agree with TRBD2. Germline CDR1 reads SGHTA; CDR2 reads FQGNSA. The CDR3 spans 15 residues. Germline trimming cut 5 bases from V and 2 bases from J; bases unmatched to any gene: 7.

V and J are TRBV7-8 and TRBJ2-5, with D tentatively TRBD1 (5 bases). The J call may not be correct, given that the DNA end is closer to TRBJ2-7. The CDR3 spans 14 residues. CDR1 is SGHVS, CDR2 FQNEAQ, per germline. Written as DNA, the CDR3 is TGTGCCAGCAGCTTAGACAGGACGCAAGACGAGCAGTACTTC. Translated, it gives CASSLDRTQDEQYF.

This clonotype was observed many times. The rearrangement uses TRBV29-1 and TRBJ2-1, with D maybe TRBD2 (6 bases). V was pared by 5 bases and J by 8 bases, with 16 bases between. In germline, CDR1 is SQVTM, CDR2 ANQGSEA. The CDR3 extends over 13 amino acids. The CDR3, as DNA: TGCAGCGTTCGGCGCGGGATTGGGGATGAGCAGTTCTTC. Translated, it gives CSVRRGIGDEQFF.

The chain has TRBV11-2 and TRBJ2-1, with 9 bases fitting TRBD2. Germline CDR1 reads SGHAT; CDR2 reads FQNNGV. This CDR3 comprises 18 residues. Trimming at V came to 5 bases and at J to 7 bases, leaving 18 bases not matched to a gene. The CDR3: CASSTTRRVLAGRNEQFF. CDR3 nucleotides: TGTGCCAGCAGCACAACCCGGAGAGTGCTAGCGGGGCGAAATGAGCAGTTCTTC. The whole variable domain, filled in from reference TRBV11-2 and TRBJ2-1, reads EAGVAQSPRYKIIEKRQSVAFWCNPISGHATLYWYQQILGQGPKLLIQFQNNGVVDDSQLPKDRFSAERLKGVDSTLKIQPAKLEDSAVYLCASSTTRRVLAGRNEQFFGPGTRLTVL.

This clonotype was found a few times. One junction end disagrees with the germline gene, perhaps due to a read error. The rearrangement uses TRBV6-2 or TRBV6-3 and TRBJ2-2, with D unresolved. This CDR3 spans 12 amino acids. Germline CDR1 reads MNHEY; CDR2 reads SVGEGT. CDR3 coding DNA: TGTGCTAGCAGCCCGTACACCGGGGAGCTGTTTTTT. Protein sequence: CASSPYTGELFF.

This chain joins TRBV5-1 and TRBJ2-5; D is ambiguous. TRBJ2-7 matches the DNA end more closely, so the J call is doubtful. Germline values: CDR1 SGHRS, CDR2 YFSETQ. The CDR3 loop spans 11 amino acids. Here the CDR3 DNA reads TGCGCCAGCAGCTTGTTTGGCGAGCAGTACTTC. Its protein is CASSLFGEQYF.

DNA of the CDR3: TGCAGCGTTGAACTAGCGGGAGTTCGTACGCAGTATTTT. Encoded protein: CSVELAGVRTQYF. This chain links TRBV29-1 with TRBJ2-3, with 10 bases lining up with TRBD2. Germline V gene lookup returns CDR1 SQVTM and CDR2 ANQGSEA. Trimming at V came to 2 bases and at J to 8 bases, leaving 4 bases not matched to a gene. CDR3 length: 13 amino acids.

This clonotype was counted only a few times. Here the CDR3 reads CASSLASGRRDEQFF. CDR3 coding DNA: TGTGCCAGCAGCTTAGCTAGCGGGAGGCGGGATGAGCAGTTCTTC. V gene TRBV7-2 combines with J gene TRBJ2-1; 10 bases agree with TRBD2. Looked up from germline, CDR1 is SGHTA and CDR2 is FQGNSA. This CDR3 contains 15 residues. The V and J ends lost 0 bases and 8 bases, in that order; junction bases with no gene match: 4. Together with reference TRBV7-2 and TRBJ2-1, the CDR3 gives the full variable domain: GAGVSQSPSNKVTEKGKDVELRCDPISGHTALYWYRQSLGQGLEFLIYFQGNSAPDKSGLPSDRFSAERTGGSVSTLTIQRTQQEDSAVYLCASSLASGRRDEQFFGPGTRLTVL.

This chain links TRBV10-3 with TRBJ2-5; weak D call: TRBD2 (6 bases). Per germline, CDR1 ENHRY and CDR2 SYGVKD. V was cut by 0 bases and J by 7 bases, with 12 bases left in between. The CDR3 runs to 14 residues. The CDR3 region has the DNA TGTGCCATCAGTGAGTCCCGGACTATCACGACCCAGTACTTC. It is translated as CAISESRTITTQYF.

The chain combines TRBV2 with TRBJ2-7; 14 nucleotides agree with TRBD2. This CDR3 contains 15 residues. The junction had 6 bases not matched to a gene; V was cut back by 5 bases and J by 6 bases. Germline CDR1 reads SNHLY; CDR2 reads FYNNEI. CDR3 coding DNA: TGTGCCAGCAGTAGACTAGCGGGAGGGCCGTTCGAGCAGTACTTC. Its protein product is CASSRLAGGPFEQYF. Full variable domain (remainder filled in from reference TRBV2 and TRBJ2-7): EPEVTQTPSHQVTQMGQEVILRCVPISNHLYFYWYRQILGQKVEFLVSFYNNEISEKSEIFDDQFSVERPDGSNFTLKIRSTKLEDSAMYFCASSRLAGGPFEQYFGPGTRLTVT.

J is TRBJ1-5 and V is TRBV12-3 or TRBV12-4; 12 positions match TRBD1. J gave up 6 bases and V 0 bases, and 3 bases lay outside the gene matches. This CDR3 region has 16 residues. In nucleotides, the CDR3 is TGTGCCAGCAGTTTAGCGGGACAGGGGGCTACTCAGCCCCAGCATTTT. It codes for CASSLAGQGATQPQHF.

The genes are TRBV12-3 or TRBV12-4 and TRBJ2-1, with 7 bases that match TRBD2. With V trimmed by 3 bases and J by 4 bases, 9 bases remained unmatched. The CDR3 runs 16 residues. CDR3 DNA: TGTGCCAGCAGTTTCGGTCGGACTAGATTTTACAATGAGCAGTTCTTC. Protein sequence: CASSFGRTRFYNEQFF.

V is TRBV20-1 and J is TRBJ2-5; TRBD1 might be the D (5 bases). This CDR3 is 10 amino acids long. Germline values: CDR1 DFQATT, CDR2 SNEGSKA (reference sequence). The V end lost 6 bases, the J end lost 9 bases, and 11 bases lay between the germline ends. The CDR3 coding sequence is TGCAGTGCAGATATAGGGGCCCAGTACTTC. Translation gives CSADIGAQYF.

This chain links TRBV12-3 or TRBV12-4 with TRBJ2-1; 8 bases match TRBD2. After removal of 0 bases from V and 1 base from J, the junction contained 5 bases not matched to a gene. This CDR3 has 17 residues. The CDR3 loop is CASSLASGGVSYNEQFF. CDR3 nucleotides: TGTGCCAGCAGTTTAGCCTCGGGAGGGGTATCCTACAATGAGCAGTTCTTC.